One and the same sample provided the 17 T cell receptor beta chains below, sequenced in a study of T cells in Graves' hyperthyroidism and ophthalmopathy. The CDR3 regions of TCR beta were amplified from RNA transcripts. HTBI primers were used for first-round RT-PCR of the TCR CDR3. Each CDR3 protein is one row after TCRdb ran MiXCR on the multiplex PCR reads. Found here are 300,000 to 400,000 distinct CDR3 sequences, about 20% of them singletons; the top ten hold under 55%. The specimen sequenced was blood. The receptor source for this set is a woman aged 45-59 years with Graves' hyperthyroidism.

This clonotype was seen more than once but under ten times. The rearrangement joins TRBV7-9 to TRBJ2-1; no definite D call. The CDR3 runs to 13 residues. The germline gives CDR1 SEHNR, CDR2 FQNEAQ (reference sequence). Trimming stripped 2 bases from V and 10 bases from J, with 12 bases between. CDR3 nucleotides: TGTGCCAGCAGCTTATCCCATCCCATCGAGCAGTTCTTC. Its translation: CASSLSHPIEQFF.

This clonotype was counted only a few times. The chain is built from TRBV27 and TRBJ2-1, with D possibly matching TRBD2 (5 bases). Germline-derived CDR1 and CDR2 are MNHEY and SMNVEV (reference sequence). Between the trimmed V and J ends, which lost 10 bases and 6 bases, there was a span of 13 bases. The CDR3 spans 12 residues. The CDR3 is CATGLRVNEQFF. CDR3 DNA sequence: TGTGCCACCGGCCTGCGGGTCAATGAGCAGTTCTTC.

The CDR3 nucleotides read TGCGCCAGCATCATCTCAACGGGGGCCGGGGAGCTGTTTTTT. It translates to CASIISTGAGELFF. The V and J genes are TRBV5-1 and TRBJ2-2, with a weak D call TRBD2 (6 bases). Between the trimmed V and J ends, which lost 6 bases and 6 bases, there was a span of 15 bases. The CDR3 totals 14 residues. The germline CDR1 and CDR2 sequences are SGHRS and YFSETQ.

This clonotype appeared a single time. V usage is TRBV24-1 and J usage is TRBJ2-3; no definite D call. The V end lost 3 bases, the J end lost 4 bases, and 4 bases lay between the germline ends. The CDR3 extends over 12 amino acids. Looked up from germline, CDR1 is KGHDR and CDR2 is SFDVKD. The DNA of the CDR3 is TGTGCCACCAGTGATGCAGCAGATACGCAGTATTTT. Protein product: CATSDAADTQYF.

The rearrangement joins TRBV20-1 to TRBJ2-1; D is possibly TRBD1 (6 bases). V was shortened by 1 base and J by 5 bases, with 12 bases between the two germline ends. Germline CDR1 is DFQATT and CDR2 is SNEGSKA (reference sequence). The CDR3 runs 14 residues. The CDR3 loop reads CSARVWGLNNEQFF. Written as DNA, the CDR3 is TGCAGTGCTAGAGTGTGGGGGCTAAACAATGAGCAGTTCTTC.

The sample holds many counts of this clonotype. The chain couples TRBV11-2 to TRBJ2-1; D ambiguous. The germline V gene has CDR1 SGHAT and CDR2 FQNNGV. V dropped 1 base and J dropped 8 bases, with 15 bases sitting between them. The CDR3 is 15 residues long. The DNA of the CDR3 is TGTGCCAGCAGCTTAGGAGGTGAGGTTTTCGATGAGCAGTTCTTC. Translation: CASSLGGEVFDEQFF.

J is TRBJ2-7 and V is TRBV6-1; 7 nucleotides match TRBD2. The ends lost 7 bases at V and 5 bases at J; junction bases unmatched: 8. CDR1 is MNHNS, CDR2 SASEGT, per germline. This CDR3 is 13 amino acids long. The CDR3 sequence: CASNRGEIHEQYV. CDR3 sequence (DNA): TGTGCCAGCAACCGGGGGGAGATCCACGAGCAGTACGTC.

This clonotype was recorded at least ten times. The V and J genes are TRBV7-8 and TRBJ1-3; D gene uncertain. V was cut by 1 base and J by 4 bases, with 5 bases left in between. The CDR3 totals 13 residues. Germline CDR1 and CDR2: SGHVS and FQNEAQ. In DNA, the CDR3 is TGTGCCAGCAGCTTAGAGGCCGGAAACACCATATATTTT. Amino acids: CASSLEAGNTIYF. The full variable domain, its missing parts supplied by reference TRBV7-8 and TRBJ1-3, is GAGVSQSPRYKVAKRGQDVALRCDPISGHVSLFWYQQALGQGPEFLTYFQNEAQLDKSGLPSDRFFAERPEGSVSTLKIQRTQQEDSAVYLCASSLEAGNTIYFGEGSWLTVV.

CDR3 sequence: CASSFGTVKYF. The CDR3 nucleotides read TGTGCCAGCAGTTTCGGGACGGTAAAATACTTC. The chain employs TRBV28 and TRBJ2-5, with D possibly being TRBD1 or TRBD2 (5 bases each). In germline, CDR1 is MDHEN, CDR2 SYDVKM. The CDR3 has 11 amino acids. V lost 3 bases to trimming and J lost 14 bases, with 13 bases between them.

The J gene is TRBJ2-2, the V gene TRBV30; D call uncertain. CDR1 and CDR2 from the germline V gene are GTSNPN and SVGIG (reference sequence). V was cut by 4 bases and J by 7 bases, with 7 bases left in between. This CDR3 comprises 11 residues. CDR3 coding DNA: TGTGCCTGGAAAGGTAACGGGGAGCTGTTTTTT. Residues: CAWKGNGELFF. Together with reference TRBV30 and TRBJ2-2, the CDR3 gives the full variable domain: SQTIHQWPATLVQPVGSPLSLECTVEGTSNPNLYWYRQAAGRGLQLLFYSVGIGQISSEVPQNLSASRPQDRQFILSSKKLLLSDSGFYLCAWKGNGELFFGEGSRLTVL.

A few counts support this clonotype. The rearrangement links TRBV20-1 to TRBJ2-1; D tentatively fits TRBD1 or TRBD2 (7 bases each). CDR3 length: 11 amino acids. V lost 6 bases to trimming and J lost 10 bases, with 13 bases between them. Per germline, CDR1 DFQATT and CDR2 SNEGSKA (reference sequence). The CDR3 DNA reads TGCAGTGCCGGTCAGGGGGGGGAGCAGTTCTTC. Translated: CSAGQGGEQFF.

This clonotype was observed many times. This chain joins TRBV18 and TRBJ2-3; the match to TRBD2 covers 13 bases. Germline V gene data show CDR1 as KGHSH and CDR2 as LQKENI. CDR3 length: 16 amino acids. The junction had 3 bases not matched to a gene; V was cut back by 6 bases and J by 0 bases. DNA of the CDR3: TGTGCCAGCTCGGGACTAGCGGGGATTAGCACAGATACGCAGTATTTT. This gives the protein CASSGLAGISTDTQYF.

The gene calls are TRBV12-3 or TRBV12-4 and TRBJ2-6; TRBD1 is a possible D gene (6 bases). Trimming took 7 bases from V and 0 from J, leaving 31 bases between them. This CDR3 has 22 residues. Here the CDR3 DNA reads TGTGCCAGCAAGTCGACAAGCCCTTCGGACAGCACCCCCCACTCTGGGGCCAACGTCCTGACTTTC. This encodes CASKSTSPSDSTPHSGANVLTF.

This clonotype was counted between two and nine times. The chain has TRBV9 and TRBJ1-3; D may be TRBD1 (5 bases). CDR1 is SGDLS and CDR2 is YYNGEE in the germline V gene. V was clipped by 4 bases and J by 3 bases, with 20 bases between them. This CDR3 has 17 amino acids. CDR3 in amino acids: CASSSQLGGTGGNTIYF. The CDR3 region has the DNA TGTGCCAGCAGCTCCCAACTCGGGGGAACAGGTGGAAACACCATATATTTT.

This clonotype has only a few counts. The chain is built from TRBV5-1 and TRBJ1-4; D ambiguous. V dropped 0 bases and J dropped 6 bases, with 9 bases sitting between them. This CDR3 has 14 amino acids. Germline loops: CDR1 SGHRS, CDR2 YFSETQ. In DNA, the CDR3 is TGCGCCAGCAGCTTGGTCCGCGCCGATGAAAAACTGTTTTTT. Its protein is CASSLVRADEKLFF.

V and J are TRBV7-8 and TRBJ1-5; D might be TRBD1 (5 bases). V lost 5 bases and J lost 3, with 14 bases in between. Germline V CDR1 and CDR2: SGHVS, FQNEAQ. The CDR3 runs 15 residues. CDR3 coding DNA: TGTGCCAGCAGCAGATACGTGGGGCCCAATCAGCCCCAGCATTTT. Amino acid sequence: CASSRYVGPNQPQHF.

Comments on this clonotype: At one end the junction does not follow the germline gene, possibly because of a read error. V and J are TRBV15 and TRBJ1-2, with 7 bases matching TRBD1. Looked up from germline, CDR1 is LNHNV and CDR2 is YYDKDF (reference sequence). The CDR3 covers 15 residues. The CDR3 is CAASRGVGTVYGYTF. CDR3 bases: TGTGCCGCCAGCAGAGGAGTCGGGACAGTCTATGGCTACACCTTC. The entire variable domain, with the rest obtained from reference TRBV15 and TRBJ1-2, is as follows: DAMVIQNPRYQVTQFGKPVTLSCSQTLNHNVMYWYQQKSSQAPKLLFHYYDKDFNNEADTPDNFQSRRPNTSFCFLDIRSPGLGDTAMYLCAASRGVGTVYGYTFGSGTRLTVV.